A selection of T cell receptor beta chains follows, all from one sample in a study of blood T cell repertoires in COVID-19. Libraries were prepared by immunoSEQ multiplex PCR; TCRdb keeps only in-frame clonotypes and omits some of them. Altogether 250,000 to 300,000 clones are present, around 90% being singletons, with the ten largest covering roughly 1.1%. Input material: PBMCs or T cells enriched from blood (not recorded which). The source of these receptors is a woman in her 30s who had recovered from COVID-19. CDR3s include the opening cysteine and the closing phenylalanine or tryptophan. A D gene is named only where the DNA matches it firmly. A row's size may be missing; if present it is once, few, many or a size class.

v_gene: TRBV19; j_gene: TRBJ2-2; d_gene: TRBD1; abundance: NA; CDR3aa: CASRDRGAPGELFF; CDR3nt: TGTGCCAGCCGGGACAGGGGGGCCCCCGGGGAGCTGTTTTTT
v_gene: TRBV27; j_gene: TRBJ1-6; d_gene: NA; abundance: NA; CDR3aa: CASSFGQGRNSPLHF; CDR3nt: TGTGCCAGCAGTTTCGGGCAGGGCCGTAATTCACCCCTCCACTTT
v_gene: TRBV3-1/TRBV3-2; j_gene: TRBJ1-2; d_gene: TRBD1; abundance: NA; CDR3aa: CASSQDLQGAYGYTF; CDR3nt: TGTGCCAGCAGCCAAGATCTACAGGGGGCTTATGGCTACACCTTC
v_gene: TRBV18; j_gene: TRBJ2-3; d_gene: TRBD1; abundance: NA; CDR3aa: CASSPGNVNRGKYTQYF; CDR3nt: TGTGCCAGCTCCCCAGGCAATGTCAACAGGGGAAAGTATACGCAGTATTTT
v_gene: TRBV15; j_gene: TRBJ1-2; d_gene: TRBD1; abundance: NA; CDR3aa: CATSSPGTGSVLYGYTF; CDR3nt: TGTGCCACCAGCAGCCCCGGGACAGGCTCTGTCCTCTATGGCTACACCTTC
v_gene: TRBV5-6; j_gene: TRBJ1-6; d_gene: TRBD1; abundance: NA; CDR3aa: CASSLGRGLYALHF; CDR3nt: TGTGCCAGCAGCTTGGGCAGGGGGCTATACGCCCTCCACTTT
v_gene: TRBV19; j_gene: TRBJ2-1; d_gene: TRBD2; abundance: many; CDR3aa: CASSAYSGTSGRVHNEQFF; CDR3nt: TGTGCCAGTAGTGCCTACTCCGGGACTAGCGGGAGGGTCCACAATGAGCAGTTCTTC
v_gene: TRBV5-6; j_gene: TRBJ2-5; d_gene: NA; abundance: NA; CDR3aa: CASNRGIGTTQETQYF; CDR3nt: TGTGCCAGCAACCGTGGAATCGGGACAACCCAAGAGACCCAGTACTTC
v_gene: TRBV6-5; j_gene: TRBJ2-1; d_gene: NA; abundance: NA; CDR3aa: CASSYGQRNEQFF; CDR3nt: TGTGCCAGCAGTTATGGACAGCGCAATGAGCAGTTCTTC
v_gene: TRBV5-1; j_gene: TRBJ2-1; d_gene: TRBD2; abundance: NA; CDR3aa: CASSQGLAGGYNEQFF; CDR3nt: TGCGCCAGCAGCCAGGGACTAGCGGGAGGCTACAATGAGCAGTTCTTC
v_gene: TRBV18; j_gene: TRBJ2-1; d_gene: NA; abundance: NA; CDR3aa: CASQERSWDNEQFF; CDR3nt: TGTGCCAGTCAGGAGCGGTCTTGGGACAATGAGCAGTTCTTC
v_gene: TRBV5-4; j_gene: TRBJ2-1; d_gene: TRBD1; abundance: NA; CDR3aa: CASSQGQGSYNEQFF; CDR3nt: TGTGCCAGCAGCCAGGGACAGGGCTCCTACAATGAGCAGTTCTTC
v_gene: TRBV13; j_gene: TRBJ2-3; d_gene: TRBD2; abundance: NA; CDR3aa: CASSSGLAGSINTQYF; CDR3nt: TGTGCCAGCAGCTCCGGGCTAGCGGGATCTATTAATACGCAGTATTTT
v_gene: TRBV7-3; j_gene: TRBJ2-2; d_gene: TRBD2; abundance: NA; CDR3aa: CASSPTGLAGEKGTGELFF; CDR3nt: TGTGCCAGCAGCCCGACCGGACTAGCGGGAGAGAAGGGCACCGGGGAGCTGTTTTTT
v_gene: TRBV28; j_gene: TRBJ2-4; d_gene: TRBD1; abundance: NA; CDR3aa: CASSLSTDRTNIQYF; CDR3nt: TGTGCCAGCAGTTTATCCACGGACAGGACGAACATTCAGTACTTC
v_gene: TRBV7-3; j_gene: TRBJ1-1; d_gene: TRBD1; abundance: NA; CDR3aa: CASSTTGGDTEAFF; CDR3nt: TGTGCCAGCAGCACCACAGGGGGGGACACTGAAGCTTTCTTT
v_gene: TRBV9; j_gene: TRBJ2-2; d_gene: TRBD2; abundance: NA; CDR3aa: CASSGPGLTNTGELFF; CDR3nt: TGTGCCAGCAGCGGGCCGGGACTAACGAACACCGGGGAGCTGTTTTTT
v_gene: TRBV7-2; j_gene: TRBJ2-5; d_gene: TRBD2; abundance: NA; CDR3aa: CASRGGTSNFPYF; CDR3nt: TGTGCCAGCAGGGGGGGGACTAGCAATTTCCCGTACTTC
v_gene: TRBV5-1; j_gene: TRBJ1-3; d_gene: NA; abundance: NA; CDR3aa: CASSTTQGTGGNTIYF; CDR3nt: TGCGCCAGCAGCACCACCCAGGGTACGGGCGGAAACACCATATATTTT
v_gene: TRBV11-2; j_gene: TRBJ2-3; d_gene: NA; abundance: NA; CDR3aa: CASSLQTDTQYF; CDR3nt: TGTGCCAGCAGCTTACAGACAGATACGCAGTATTTT
v_gene: TRBV29-1; j_gene: TRBJ2-7; d_gene: TRBD2; abundance: once; CDR3aa: CSVFGTRGYEQYF; CDR3nt: TGCAGCGTTTTTGGGACTAGAGGCTACGAGCAGTACTTC
v_gene: TRBV7-9; j_gene: TRBJ2-3; d_gene: TRBD2; abundance: NA; CDR3aa: CASTLGLATDTQYF; CDR3nt: TGTGCCAGCACTTTGGGACTAGCAACAGATACGCAGTATTTT
v_gene: TRBV7-2; j_gene: TRBJ2-5; d_gene: NA; abundance: once; CDR3aa: CASSQQLQETQYF; CDR3nt: TGTGCCAGCAGCCAACAGTTGCAAGAGACCCAGTACTTC
v_gene: TRBV6-2/TRBV6-3; j_gene: TRBJ1-4; d_gene: NA; abundance: NA; CDR3aa: CASSYSKGGKLFF; CDR3nt: TGTGCCAGCAGTTACTCGAAAGGCGGAAAACTGTTTTTT
v_gene: TRBV4-2; j_gene: TRBJ2-2; d_gene: NA; abundance: NA; CDR3aa: CASSQGSSELFF; CDR3nt: TGTGCCAGCAGCCAAGGTTCGTCGGAGCTGTTTTTT
v_gene: TRBV7-9; j_gene: TRBJ2-2; d_gene: NA; abundance: NA; CDR3aa: CASSPSSTGELFF; CDR3nt: TGTGCCAGCAGCCCAAGTAGTACCGGGGAGCTGTTTTTT
v_gene: TRBV19; j_gene: TRBJ2-5; d_gene: TRBD1; abundance: NA; CDR3aa: CASSTRLQGANQETQYF; CDR3nt: TGTGCCAGTAGTACCCGTCTGCAGGGGGCAAATCAAGAGACCCAGTACTTC
v_gene: TRBV3-1/TRBV3-2; j_gene: TRBJ2-3; d_gene: NA; abundance: NA; CDR3aa: CASSPHVASSLPDTQYF; CDR3nt: TGTGCCAGCAGCCCACACGTCGCTAGTTCTCTCCCAGATACGCAGTATTTT